The following is a T cell receptor (beta chain) sequence with its context. What it binds is unknown. This could be a read error, since a much larger clone is one nucleotide away. The template was RNA from unsorted bulk tissue. Chemotherapy-naive patients with new lung cancer underwent thoracic surgery in China, August–late 2014. This entry comes from a study of tumor and adjacent non-tumor tissue in lung cancer. The study's findings and limits: Tumor TCR diversity, when higher, was linked to shorter survival.

The V end lost 6 bases, the J end lost 0 bases, and 9 bases lay between the germline ends. The CDR3 extends over 12 amino acids. Germline V gene sequence: CDR1 DFQATT, CDR2 SNEGSKA (reference sequence). TCRbeta libraries were built with three rounds of nested PCR, modified from ARM-PCR. Using its own MiXCR run on the multiplex PCR reads, TCRdb lists one record per CDR3 protein. The sample has some 200,000 distinct CDR3 sequences, less than 80% seen once. J is TRBJ2-7 and V is TRBV20-1; D remains ambiguous. This TCR was sampled from a man aged 55 to 69 with non-small cell lung cancer. The material sequenced was lung tumor tissue. The CDR3 is CSASYYSYEQYF. In nucleotides, the CDR3 is TGCAGTGCCAGCTACTACTCCTACGAGCAGTACTTC.